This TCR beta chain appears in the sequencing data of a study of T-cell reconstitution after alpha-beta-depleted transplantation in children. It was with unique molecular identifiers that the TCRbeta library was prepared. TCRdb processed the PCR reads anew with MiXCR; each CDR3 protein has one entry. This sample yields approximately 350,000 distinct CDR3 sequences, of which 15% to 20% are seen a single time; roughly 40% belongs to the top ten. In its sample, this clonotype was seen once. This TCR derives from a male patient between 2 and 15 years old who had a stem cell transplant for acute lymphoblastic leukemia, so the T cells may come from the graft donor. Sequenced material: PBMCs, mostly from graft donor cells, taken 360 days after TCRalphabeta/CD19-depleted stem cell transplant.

The CDR3 region has the DNA TGCGCCAGCAGCATCCTCCGACTCCCCGGGGATGAGCAGTTCTTC. Translation gives CASSILRLPGDEQFF. V usage is TRBV5-1 and J usage is TRBJ2-1; tentative D call: TRBD2 (5 bases). CDR1 and CDR2 from the germline V gene are SGHRS and YFSETQ. CDR3 size: 15 residues. Trimming removed 4 bases from V and 8 bases from J, with 19 bases in between.